The next 26 T cell receptor beta chains were all read from a single sample in a study of cytotoxic CD8 clonotypes in ibrutinib-treated CLL. Only in-frame clones appear in the TCRdb table, and some are missing; sequencing was by immunoSEQ multiplex PCR. The data hold 250,000 or so clones, with 70% observed a single time. The starting material was PBMCs, obtained after 24 months of ibrutinib treatment. These receptors were collected from a human donor with chronic lymphocytic leukemia.

This chain connects TRBV30 to TRBJ2-5, with 10 nucleotides matching TRBD2. J gave up 2 bases and V 1 base, and 4 bases lay outside the gene matches. Germline loops: CDR1 GTSNPN, CDR2 SVGIG (reference sequence). The CDR3 has 15 residues. The CDR3 coding sequence is TGTGCCTGGAGTGACCGGGGACTAGCGCAAGAGACCCAGTACTTC. It translates to CAWSDRGLAQETQYF.

This clone was detected only once. The chain joins TRBV7-6 to TRBJ2-1; D is unresolved. The CDR3 runs to 16 residues. Germline loops: CDR1 SGHVS, CDR2 FNYEAQ. The V end lost 2 bases, the J end lost 0 bases, and 11 bases lay between the germline ends. The chain's CDR3 is CASSLSHSLSYNEQFF. In DNA form, the CDR3 reads TGTGCCAGCAGCTTATCGCACAGTCTCTCCTACAATGAGCAGTTCTTC.

The rearrangement joins TRBV29-1 to TRBJ2-7; 8 nucleotides agree with TRBD1. Germline V gene sequence: CDR1 SQVTM, CDR2 ANQGSEA. V lost 4 bases and J lost 2; bases outside the gene matches: 7. The CDR3 sequence is 14 residues long. The CDR3 DNA is TGCAGCGTTGCACCGGACAGGGTCCCCTACGAGCAGTACTTC. Translating gives CSVAPDRVPYEQYF.

This chain joins TRBV28 and TRBJ2-1; 10 bases map to TRBD2. V was pared by 5 bases and J by 7 bases, with 5 bases of the junction left unmatched. The CDR3 sequence is 14 residues long. Germline V gene data show CDR1 as MDHEN and CDR2 as SYDVKM. The CDR3 loop is CASSISSGSNEQFF. CDR3 in DNA: TGTGCCAGCAGTATCTCTAGCGGGAGTAATGAGCAGTTCTTC.

In this sample, this clone turned up a few times. This sequence joins TRBV19 and TRBJ1-4; D not resolved. Trimming stripped 4 bases from V and 8 bases from J, with 5 bases between. From germline, CDR1 is LNHDA and CDR2 SQIVND (reference sequence). The CDR3 is made up of 11 amino acids. This CDR3 is CASSRNEKLFF. The CDR3 DNA reads as TGTGCCAGTAGTAGGAACGAAAAACTGTTTTTT.

The chain carries TRBV30 and TRBJ2-1, with 13 bases that match TRBD2. CDR1 and CDR2 from the germline V gene are GTSNPN and SVGIG (reference sequence). Unmatched junction bases numbered 26, after V lost 5 bases and J lost 10 bases. The CDR3 runs 20 residues. The CDR3 loop reads CAWQRAGTSGIKTGDWEQFF. The CDR3 DNA sequence: TGTGCCTGGCAAAGGGCCGGGACTAGCGGGATAAAAACCGGGGACTGGGAGCAGTTCTTC.

The chain combines TRBV7-2 with TRBJ1-4; 8 bases are shared with TRBD1. J was trimmed by 12 bases and V by 4 bases; bases with no gene match: 7. The CDR3 sequence is 13 residues long. CDR1 and CDR2 from the germline V gene are SGHTA and FQGNSA. CDR3 in amino acids: CASSSRAGGELFF. The DNA for the CDR3 is TGTGCCAGCAGCTCCCGGGCAGGGGGCGAACTGTTTTTT.

The rearrangement joins TRBV7-9 to TRBJ2-1; 8 nucleotides agree with TRBD1. The CDR3 loop spans 16 amino acids. The V and J ends lost 4 bases and 7 bases, in that order; junction bases with no gene match: 12. Germline CDR1 and CDR2: SEHNR and FQNEAQ (reference sequence). The CDR3 region has the DNA TGTGCCAGCAGCTCCGCGCAAAGGACAGGGCTGAATGAGCAGTTCTTC. Protein product: CASSSAQRTGLNEQFF.

This clone came up once. V is TRBV13 and J is TRBJ2-7; TRBD1 is a possible D gene (6 bases). The V gene's germline CDR1 is PRHDT and CDR2 FYEKMQ (reference sequence). With 6 bases removed from V and 4 bases from J, the gap between germline ends came to 19 bases. This CDR3 spans 15 amino acids. For the CDR3, the DNA is TGTGCCAGCAGTCCTCCCGGGACATCCCGTTACGAGCAGTACTTC. Protein sequence: CASSPPGTSRYEQYF.

The chain links TRBV15 to TRBJ2-1; no definite D call. V was shortened by 4 bases and J by 9 bases, with 25 bases between the two germline ends. The CDR3 totals 17 residues. Germline assignment: CDR1 LNHNV and CDR2 YYDKDF (reference sequence). CDR3 sequence: CATSTRHLEPVQGEQFF. CDR3 DNA: TGTGCCACCAGCACCCGTCACCTGGAGCCCGTTCAAGGTGAGCAGTTCTTC. The whole variable domain, remainder taken from reference TRBV15 and TRBJ2-1, is DAMVIQNPRYQVTQFGKPVTLSCSQTLNHNVMYWYQQKSSQAPKLLFHYYDKDFNNEADTPDNFQSRRPNTSFCFLDIRSPGLGDTAMYLCATSTRHLEPVQGEQFFGPGTRLTVL.

This clone was found once. V and J are TRBV7-9 and TRBJ2-1; D might be TRBD1 (7 bases). Germline CDR1 is SEHNR and CDR2 is FQNEAQ (reference sequence). The CDR3 is 15 amino acids. The ends were cut back, 5 bases at V and 4 bases at J, with 15 bases in the middle. This chain's CDR3 is CASSPAGQRYNEQFF. Written as DNA, the CDR3 is TGTGCCAGCAGCCCTGCGGGACAGAGGTACAATGAGCAGTTCTTC. Looking up the rest from reference TRBV7-9 and TRBJ2-1 gives the full variable domain: DTGVSQNPRHKITKRGQNVTFRCDPISEHNRLYWYRQTLGQGPEFLTYFQNEAQLEKSRLLSDRFSAERPKGSFSTLEIQRTEQGDSAMYLCASSPAGQRYNEQFFGPGTRLTVL.

This chain uses TRBV27 with TRBJ2-7; tentative D call: TRBD1 (5 bases). The germline CDR1 and CDR2 sequences are MNHEY and SMNVEV (reference sequence). The CDR3 is made up of 14 amino acids. The V gene lost 3 bases and the J gene lost 4 bases, with 13 bases spanning the gap. The CDR3, as DNA: TGTGCCAGCAGTTTTAGGGGCCCAACATACGAGCAGTACTTC. Translation: CASSFRGPTYEQYF.

This clone was observed a handful of times. J is TRBJ2-7 and V is TRBV6-5; 8 bases match TRBD1. V trimming: 11 bases; J trimming: 1 base; junction bases outside the gene matches: 10. The CDR3 is made up of 14 amino acids. Looked up from germline, CDR1 is MNHEY and CDR2 is SVGAGI. The CDR3 DNA follows: TGTGCCCCCAACACAGGGGGGATGTCCTACGAGCAGTACTTC. It encodes CAPNTGGMSYEQYF.

This clone has a handful of counts. The J gene is TRBJ1-2, the V gene TRBV30; possible D gene TRBD1, 6 bases. Per germline, CDR1 GTSNPN and CDR2 SVGIG (reference sequence). Between the trimmed V and J ends, which lost 1 base and 7 bases, there was a span of 10 bases. This CDR3 comprises 12 residues. CDR3 protein: CAWSGDIGGYTF. As DNA, the CDR3 is TGTGCCTGGAGTGGGGACATCGGTGGCTACACCTTC.

The chain has TRBV27 and TRBJ2-7; D is uncertain. V lost 8 bases and J 6 bases, leaving 20 bases between the germline ends. The CDR3 consists of 14 residues. CDR1 is MNHEY, CDR2 SMNVEV, per germline (reference sequence). The CDR3 nucleotides are TGTGCCAGCCGGAAGCTCACGATTCTGGGCGAGCAGTACTTC. It specifies CASRKLTILGEQYF.

This clone was observed a handful of times. The gene calls are TRBV6-5 and TRBJ1-2; tentatively, D is TRBD1 (6 bases). Germline CDR1 and CDR2: MNHEY and SVGAGI. Trimming pared 10 bases from V and 0 bases from J, leaving 12 bases between. This CDR3 has 13 residues. The CDR3 here is CAILDSSNYGYTF. The CDR3 DNA reads as TGTGCCATACTGGACAGTTCTAACTATGGCTACACCTTC.

Of note for this clone: Other DNA sequences in this sample translate to the same CDR3. The chain is built from TRBV9 and TRBJ2-1, with 14 bases lining up with TRBD2. V lost 2 bases and J lost 8; bases outside the gene matches: 0. Looked up from germline, CDR1 is SGDLS and CDR2 is YYNGEE. The CDR3 covers 14 residues. The CDR3 DNA follows: TGTGCCAGCAGCGTGGGACTAGCGGGAGATGAGCAGTTCTTC. Amino acid sequence: CASSVGLAGDEQFF.

The chain recombines TRBV5-1 with TRBJ2-7; 7 nucleotides agree with TRBD1. The CDR3 contains 13 residues. The germline CDR1 and CDR2 sequences are SGHRS and YFSETQ. The J segment lost 5 bases and the V segment lost 4 bases, leaving 6 bases of the junction unmatched. The CDR3 loop reads CASSRTGDHEQYF. CDR3 DNA sequence: TGCGCCAGCAGCCGCACAGGGGACCACGAGCAGTACTTC.

This chain uses TRBV5-1 with TRBJ1-5, with 8 bases lining up with TRBD1. The CDR3 spans 15 residues. V was pared by 3 bases and J by 6 bases, with 8 bases of the junction left unmatched. The germline CDR1 and CDR2 sequences are SGHRS and YFSETQ. CDR3 region: CASSSTGQGGQPQHF. The CDR3 region has the DNA TGCGCCAGCAGCTCCACCGGACAGGGAGGTCAGCCCCAGCATTTT.

The chain carries TRBV5-1 and TRBJ2-1, with no clear D. With 1 base removed from V and 10 bases from J, the gap between germline ends came to 6 bases. The CDR3 covers 11 residues. Germline CDR1 reads SGHRS; CDR2 reads YFSETQ. The CDR3 loop is CASSLRQEQFF. In DNA form, the CDR3 reads TGCGCCAGCAGCTTGCGGCAGGAGCAGTTCTTC.

This clone was observed a few times. The chain employs TRBV4-1 and TRBJ1-5; D remains ambiguous. CDR1 and CDR2 from the germline V gene are MGHRA and YSYEKL. V was shortened by 3 bases and J by 3 bases, with 3 bases between the two germline ends. The CDR3 length is 12 residues. CDR3 bases: TGCGCCAGCAGCCAGGACAATCAGCCCCAGCATTTT. Its protein is CASSQDNQPQHF.

The V gene is TRBV7-2, the J gene TRBJ2-2; D gene uncertain. From germline, CDR1 is SGHTA and CDR2 FQGNSA. V was pared by 5 bases and J by 4 bases, with 11 bases between. The CDR3 is 14 residues long. The CDR3 region is CASSPRHVTGELFF. The CDR3 region has the DNA TGTGCCAGCAGCCCTCGACATGTCACCGGGGAGCTGTTTTTT.

Comment on this clone: One junction end disagrees with the germline gene, perhaps due to a read error. The chain links TRBV7-7 to TRBJ2-1; D ambiguous. Germline V gives CDR1 SSHAT, CDR2 FNYEAQ (reference sequence). The CDR3 runs to 14 residues. The CDR3 nucleotides read TGTGCTAGCAGCTTAGCCGGCAGGAACAATGAGCAGTTCTTC. Encoded protein: CASSLAGRNNEQFF.

The chain joins TRBV9 to TRBJ1-2, with D possibly being TRBD1 (5 bases). The length of the CDR3 is 13 residues. V was cut by 3 bases and J by 5 bases, with 11 bases left in between. Germline CDR1 is SGDLS and CDR2 is YYNGEE. The CDR3 DNA reads as TGTGCCAGCAGCGGGACACCGGGATATGGCTACACCTTC. Translating it yields CASSGTPGYGYTF.

This clone was seen more than once but under ten times. The chain recombines TRBV30 with TRBJ2-7; D is perhaps TRBD2 (5 bases). V lost 3 bases to trimming and J lost 3 bases, with 18 bases between them. Germline lookup yields CDR1 GTSNPN and CDR2 SVGIG (reference sequence). The CDR3 consists of 15 residues. CDR3 in DNA: TGTGCCTGGAGGGAACAGCCCCAAGGAGGCTACGAGCAGTACTTC. Protein: CAWREQPQGGYEQYF.

This clone was counted a few times. J is TRBJ1-5 and V is TRBV9, with TRBD1 matching over 7 bases. V trimming: 4 bases; J trimming: 5 bases; junction bases outside the gene matches: 6. This CDR3 is built from 14 residues. CDR1 and CDR2 (germline): SGDLS, YYNGEE. CDR3 coding DNA: TGTGCCAGCAGCCACCAGGGGGGGGATCAGCCCCAGCATTTT. Encoded protein: CASSHQGGDQPQHF.